This entry is about one T cell receptor (beta chain). Its antigen is currently unknown. The data were taken from a study of T cell responses to AZD1222 COVID-19 vaccine. Generated by immunoSEQ multiplex PCR, the TCRdb table keeps only in-frame clones and is missing some. The table lists 95,000 to 150,000 clones, 92% of them singletons, with 14% in the top ten. Study-wide findings and caveats: Repertoire sampling happened only post peak T cell response. Vaccination with two AZD1222 doses was followed by a rise in Spike-specific TCR breadth and depth. Possibly, clonal diversity was underestimated; donors were largely white British and included more females.

CDR1 MDHEN and CDR2 SYDVKM come from the germline V gene. V was trimmed by 5 bases and J by 0 bases, leaving 16 bases between them. There are 16 residues in the CDR3. V gene TRBV28 combines with J gene TRBJ1-1; possibly TRBD1 for D (5 bases). The clonotype was recovered from an adult in good health. The specimen comprised peripheral blood, sampled on day 0 of AZD1222 vaccination. CDR3 bases: TGTGCCAGCAGTCCGTCATCGGGGCCGATGAACACTGAAGCTTTCTTT. Translating gives CASSPSSGPMNTEAFF. Based on the CDR3 plus reference TRBV28 and TRBJ1-1, the full variable domain is DVKVTQSSRYLVKRTGEKVFLECVQDMDHENMFWYRQDPGLGLRLIYFSYDVKMKEKGDIPEGYSVSREKKERFSLILESASTNQTSMYLCASSPSSGPMNTEAFFGQGTRLTVV.